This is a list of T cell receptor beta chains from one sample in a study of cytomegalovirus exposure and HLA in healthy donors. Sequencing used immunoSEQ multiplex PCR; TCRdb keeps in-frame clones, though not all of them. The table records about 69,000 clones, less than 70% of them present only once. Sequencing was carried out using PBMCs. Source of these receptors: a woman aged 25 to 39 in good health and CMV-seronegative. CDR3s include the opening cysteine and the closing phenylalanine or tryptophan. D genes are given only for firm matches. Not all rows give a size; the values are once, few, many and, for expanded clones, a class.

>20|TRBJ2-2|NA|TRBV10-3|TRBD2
CAIKVFGLAGGIANTGELFF
TGTGCCATCAAGGTTTTTGGACTAGCGGGGGGGATAGCGAACACCGGGGAGCTGTTTTTT
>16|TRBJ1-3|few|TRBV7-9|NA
CASSLVNSISGNTIYF
TGTGCCAGCAGCTTAGTTAACAGCATCTCTGGAAACACCATATATTTT
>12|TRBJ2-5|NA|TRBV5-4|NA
CASSPATGEQYF
TGTGCCAGCAGCCCAGCGACGGGAGAGCAGTACTTC
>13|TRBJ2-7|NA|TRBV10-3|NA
CAISEPEGYEQYF
TGTGCCATCAGTGAGCCCGAGGGCTACGAGCAGTACTTC
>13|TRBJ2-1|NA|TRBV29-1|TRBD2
CSVGGGLSNEQFF
TGCAGCGTTGGCGGGGGGCTTTCCAATGAGCAGTTCTTC
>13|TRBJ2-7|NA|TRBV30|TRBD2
CAWKGGGFYEQYF
TGTGCCTGGAAAGGCGGGGGTTTCTACGAGCAGTACTTC
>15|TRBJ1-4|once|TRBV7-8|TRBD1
CASSLEQGRREKLFF
TGTGCCAGCAGCCTCGAACAGGGGAGGCGTGAAAAACTGTTTTTT
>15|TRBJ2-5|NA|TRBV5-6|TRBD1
CASSFGTGVQETQYF
TGTGCCAGCAGCTTCGGGACAGGGGTGCAGGAGACCCAGTACTTC
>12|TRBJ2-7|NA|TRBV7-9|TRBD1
CASSLERGLGYF
TGTGCCAGCAGCTTAGAGAGGGGGCTCGGGTACTTC
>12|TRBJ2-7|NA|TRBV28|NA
CASSPTSYEQYF
TGTGCCAGCAGTCCAACCAGCTACGAGCAGTACTTC
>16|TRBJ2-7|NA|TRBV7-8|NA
CASSPSEDSQNYEQYF
TGTGCCAGCAGCCCATCCGAGGACTCACAAAACTACGAGCAGTACTTC
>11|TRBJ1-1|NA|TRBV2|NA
CASKLSTEAFF
TGTGCCAGCAAGCTGAGCACTGAAGCTTTCTTT
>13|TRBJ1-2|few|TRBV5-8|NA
CASSPGVSYGYTF
TGTGCCAGCAGTCCAGGGGTTTCCTATGGCTACACCTTC
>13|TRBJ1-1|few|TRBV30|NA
CAWTGGPPWGAFF
TGTGCCTGGACGGGGGGTCCACCCTGGGGAGCTTTCTTT
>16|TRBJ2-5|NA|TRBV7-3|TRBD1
CASSQGQTARGGTQYF
TGTGCCAGCAGCCAGGGACAGACTGCCCGTGGGGGGACCCAGTACTTC
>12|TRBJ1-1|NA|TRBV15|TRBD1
CATSGDRVGAFF
TGTGCCACCAGCGGCGACAGGGTCGGGGCTTTCTTT
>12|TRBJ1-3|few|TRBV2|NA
CARAGSGNTIYF
TGTGCGAGGGCTGGCTCTGGAAACACCATATATTTT
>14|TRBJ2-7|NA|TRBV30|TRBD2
CAWELAGGVYEQYF
TGTGCCTGGGAACTAGCGGGGGGAGTCTACGAGCAGTACTTC
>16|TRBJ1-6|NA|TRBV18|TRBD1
CASSPQGAGYNSPLHF
TGTGCCAGCTCACCACAGGGGGCCGGGTATAATTCACCCCTCCACTTT
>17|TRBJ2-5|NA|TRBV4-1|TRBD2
CASSQGLAGGPGKTQYF
TGCGCCAGCAGCCAAGGGTTAGCGGGGGGGCCGGGGAAGACCCAGTACTTC
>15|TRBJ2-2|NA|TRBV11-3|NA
CASSLDGQGDGELFF
TGTGCCAGCAGCTTAGACGGCCAGGGCGACGGGGAGCTGTTTTTT
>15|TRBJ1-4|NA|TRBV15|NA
CATSRGGVVGEKLFF
TGTGCCACCAGCAGGGGAGGTGTGGTCGGAGAAAAACTGTTTTTT
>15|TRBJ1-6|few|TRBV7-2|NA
CASSYDVSGRSPLHF
TGTGCCAGCAGCTATGACGTTTCAGGTCGTTCACCCCTCCACTTT
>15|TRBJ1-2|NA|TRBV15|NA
CATSRSDTPLDGYTF
TGTGCCACCAGCAGGTCAGACACCCCCCTTGATGGCTACACCTTC
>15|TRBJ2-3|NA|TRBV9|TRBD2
CASSLPAGGADTQYF
TGTGCCAGCAGCCTCCCAGCGGGGGGAGCAGATACGCAGTATTTT
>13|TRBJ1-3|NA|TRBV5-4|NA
CASSLGQGNTIYF
TGTGCCAGCAGCTTGGGACAGGGAAACACCATATATTTT
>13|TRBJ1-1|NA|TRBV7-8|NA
CASRKRVNTEAFF
TGTGCCAGCAGGAAAAGAGTGAACACTGAAGCTTTCTTT
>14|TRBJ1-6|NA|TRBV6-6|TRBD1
CASSYRQGGSPLHF
TGTGCCAGCAGTTATAGACAGGGCGGTTCACCCCTCCACTTT
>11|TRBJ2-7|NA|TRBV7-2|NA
CASSATYEQYF
TGTGCCAGCAGCGCTACCTACGAGCAGTACTTC
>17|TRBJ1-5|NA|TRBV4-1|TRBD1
CASSRPGQGRGNQPQHF
TGCGCCAGCAGCCGACCGGGACAGGGTAGAGGCAATCAGCCCCAGCATTTT
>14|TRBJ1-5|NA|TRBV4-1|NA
CASSQEEEDQPQHF
TGCGCCAGCAGCCAGGAGGAGGAGGATCAGCCCCAGCATTTT
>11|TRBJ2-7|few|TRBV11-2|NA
CASSSTYEQYF
TGTGCCAGCAGCAGCACTTACGAGCAGTACTTC
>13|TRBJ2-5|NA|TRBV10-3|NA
CAISESGRETQYF
TGTGCCATCAGTGAGTCGGGGAGGGAGACCCAGTACTTC
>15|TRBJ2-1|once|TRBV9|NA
CASSVALTGGNEQFF
TGTGCCAGCAGCGTAGCGTTGACAGGAGGTAATGAGCAGTTCTTC
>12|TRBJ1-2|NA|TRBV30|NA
CAWSPGNYGYTF
TGTGCCTGGAGTCCAGGGAACTATGGCTACACCTTC
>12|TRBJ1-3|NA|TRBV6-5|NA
CASSYDLGVIYF
TGTGCCAGCAGTTACGATCTGGGCGTCATATATTTT
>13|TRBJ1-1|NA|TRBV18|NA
CASSRDHRAEAFF
TGTGCCAGCTCACGGGACCACAGGGCAGAAGCTTTCTTT
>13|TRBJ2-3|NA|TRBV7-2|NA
CASSRRASDTQYF
TGTGCCAGCAGCAGGAGGGCCTCAGATACGCAGTATTTT
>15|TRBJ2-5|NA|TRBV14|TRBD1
CASSKRQGGGETQYF
TGTGCCAGCAGCAAACGACAGGGCGGTGGAGAGACCCAGTACTTC
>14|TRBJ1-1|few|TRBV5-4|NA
CASSWEESNTEAFF
TGTGCCAGCAGCTGGGAGGAATCGAACACTGAAGCTTTCTTT
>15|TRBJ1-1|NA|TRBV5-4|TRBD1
CASSLDLSGGARAFF
TGTGCCAGCAGCTTGGATCTTTCAGGGGGCGCGAGAGCTTTCTTT
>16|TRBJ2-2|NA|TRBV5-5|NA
CASSLEYGVRTGELFF
TGTGCCAGCAGCTTAGAATACGGGGTCAGGACCGGGGAGCTGTTTTTT
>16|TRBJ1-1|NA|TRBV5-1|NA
CASSSSVGGGTTEAFF
TGCGCCAGCAGCTCGTCGGTAGGGGGGGGGACCACTGAAGCTTTCTTT
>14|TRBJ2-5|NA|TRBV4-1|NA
CASSHPGAGETQYF
TGCGCCAGCAGCCACCCAGGGGCGGGAGAGACCCAGTACTTC
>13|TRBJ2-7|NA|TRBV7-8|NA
CASSLGGSLEQYF
TGTGCCAGCAGCCTCGGAGGTAGCCTCGAGCAGTACTTC
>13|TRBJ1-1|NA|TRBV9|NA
CASSPGQTTEAFF
TGTGCCAGCAGCCCAGGACAGACCACTGAAGCTTTCTTT
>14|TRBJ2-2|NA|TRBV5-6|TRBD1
CAAGHRGLAGELFF
TGTGCCGCAGGGCACAGGGGGCTCGCCGGGGAGCTGTTTTTT
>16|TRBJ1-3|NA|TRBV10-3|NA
CAIREPDIISGNTIYF
TGTGCCATCAGGGAGCCGGACATCATCTCTGGAAACACCATATATTTT
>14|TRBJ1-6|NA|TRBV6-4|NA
CASSDSMGGSPLHF
TGTGCCAGCAGTGACTCGATGGGGGGTTCACCCCTCCACTTT
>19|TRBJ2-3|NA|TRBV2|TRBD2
CASSTTSGGALTSTDTQYF
TGTGCCAGCAGCACGACTAGCGGGGGGGCTCTTACTAGCACAGATACGCAGTATTTT
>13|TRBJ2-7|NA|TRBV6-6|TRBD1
CASSRDSAYEQYF
TGTGCCAGCAGCCGGGACAGCGCCTACGAGCAGTACTTC
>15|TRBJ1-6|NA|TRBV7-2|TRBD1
CASSLATGTNSPLHF
TGTGCCAGCAGCTTAGCGACAGGGACTAATTCACCCCTCCACTTT
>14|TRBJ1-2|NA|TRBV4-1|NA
CASSQVVQTYGYTF
TGCGCCAGCAGCCAAGTGGTACAGACCTATGGCTACACCTTC
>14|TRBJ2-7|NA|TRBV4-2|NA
CASSQVGGVDEQYF
TGTGCCAGCAGCCAAGTTGGAGGGGTAGACGAGCAGTACTTC